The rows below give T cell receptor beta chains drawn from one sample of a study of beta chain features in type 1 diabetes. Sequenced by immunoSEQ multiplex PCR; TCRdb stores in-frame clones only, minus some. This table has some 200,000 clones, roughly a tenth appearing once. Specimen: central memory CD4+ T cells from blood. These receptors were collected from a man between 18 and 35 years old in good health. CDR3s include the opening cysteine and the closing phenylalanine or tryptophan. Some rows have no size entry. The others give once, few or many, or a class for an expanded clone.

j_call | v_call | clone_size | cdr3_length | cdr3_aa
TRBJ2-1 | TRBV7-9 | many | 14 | CASSRSGTSGASFF
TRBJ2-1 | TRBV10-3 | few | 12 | CAIARYDNEQFF
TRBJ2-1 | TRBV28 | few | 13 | CASTGQTNNEQFF
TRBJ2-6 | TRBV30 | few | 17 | CACTREGLGSGANVLTF
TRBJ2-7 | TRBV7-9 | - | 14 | CASSLAGLIHEQYF
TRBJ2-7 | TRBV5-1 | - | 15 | CASSLVQDGSYEQYF
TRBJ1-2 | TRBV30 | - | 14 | CAWSFGKAGYGYTF
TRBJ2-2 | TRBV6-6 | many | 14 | CASDTTGSAGELFF
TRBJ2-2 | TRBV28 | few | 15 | CASSIDMSNTGELFF
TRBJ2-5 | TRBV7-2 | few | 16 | CASSLGISPLQETQYF
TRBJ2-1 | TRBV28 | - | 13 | CASRPGPDYEQFF
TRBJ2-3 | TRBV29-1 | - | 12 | CSVERTGDTQYF
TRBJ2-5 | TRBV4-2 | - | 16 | CASSPGIQGSLETQYF
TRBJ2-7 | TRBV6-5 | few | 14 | CATSARLASYEQYF
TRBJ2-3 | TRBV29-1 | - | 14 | CSGRPSGTSDTQYF
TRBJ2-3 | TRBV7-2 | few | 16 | CASSRDALPSTDTQYF
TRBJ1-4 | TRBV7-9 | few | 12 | CASSWVNEKLFF
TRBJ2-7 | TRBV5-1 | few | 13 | CASSLNRVHEQYF
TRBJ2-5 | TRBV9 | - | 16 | CASSPSGGRAQETQYF
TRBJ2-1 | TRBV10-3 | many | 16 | CAISESITSGRNEQFF
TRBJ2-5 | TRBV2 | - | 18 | CASSEAVASGGLQETQYF
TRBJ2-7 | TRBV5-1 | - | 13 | CASSLASPYEQYF
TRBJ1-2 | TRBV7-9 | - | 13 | CASSLSAGYGYTF
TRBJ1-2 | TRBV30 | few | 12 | CAWARASYGYTF
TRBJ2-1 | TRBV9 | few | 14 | CASSVENSYNEQFF
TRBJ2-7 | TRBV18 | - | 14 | CASSPPASAYEQYF
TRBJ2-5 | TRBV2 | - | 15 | CASSEVAGTGETQYF
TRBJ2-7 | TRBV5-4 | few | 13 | CASSQSPSYEQYF
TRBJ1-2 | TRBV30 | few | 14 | CAWSSGPQARGYTF
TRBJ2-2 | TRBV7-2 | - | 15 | CASSWTGLGAGELFF
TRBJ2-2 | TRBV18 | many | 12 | CASSSSTGELFF
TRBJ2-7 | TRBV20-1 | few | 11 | CSAGERYEQYF
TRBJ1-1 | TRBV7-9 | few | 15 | CASSLVSGLNTEAFF
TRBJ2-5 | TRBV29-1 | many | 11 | CSVAGQETQYF
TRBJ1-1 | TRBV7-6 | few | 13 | CASSLQGNTEAFF
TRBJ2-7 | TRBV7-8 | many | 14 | CASSIRTPTYEQYF
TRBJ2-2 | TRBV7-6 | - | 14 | CASSLVTNTGELFF
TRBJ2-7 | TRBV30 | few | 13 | CAWNTGTGYEQYF
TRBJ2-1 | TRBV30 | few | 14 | CAWSTGGSHNEQFF
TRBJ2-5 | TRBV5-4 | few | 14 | CASSSPTGKETQYF
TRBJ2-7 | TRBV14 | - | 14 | CASSLVTSAYEQYF
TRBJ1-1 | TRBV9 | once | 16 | CASSVAPSGRDTEAFF
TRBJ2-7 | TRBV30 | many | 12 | CAWSVVGIEQYF